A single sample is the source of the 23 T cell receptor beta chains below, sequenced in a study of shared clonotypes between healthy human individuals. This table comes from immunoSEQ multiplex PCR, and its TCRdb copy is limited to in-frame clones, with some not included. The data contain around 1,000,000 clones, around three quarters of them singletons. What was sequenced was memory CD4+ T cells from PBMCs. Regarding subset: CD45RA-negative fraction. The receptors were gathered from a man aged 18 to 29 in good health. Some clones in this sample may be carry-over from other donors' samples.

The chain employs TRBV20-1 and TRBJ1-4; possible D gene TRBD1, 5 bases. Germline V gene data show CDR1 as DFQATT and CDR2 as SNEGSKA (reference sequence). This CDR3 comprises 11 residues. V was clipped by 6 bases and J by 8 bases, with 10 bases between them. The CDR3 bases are TGCAGTGCCGGGGCAAGGGAAAAACTGTTTTTT. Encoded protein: CSAGAREKLFF.

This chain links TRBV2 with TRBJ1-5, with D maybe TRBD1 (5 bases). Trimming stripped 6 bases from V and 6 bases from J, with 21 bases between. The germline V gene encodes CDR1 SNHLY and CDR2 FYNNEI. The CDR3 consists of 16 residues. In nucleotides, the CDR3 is TGTGCCAGCAGCCCCTTTAGCGGGGGTCGGGCTCAGCCCCAGCATTTT. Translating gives CASSPFSGGRAQPQHF.

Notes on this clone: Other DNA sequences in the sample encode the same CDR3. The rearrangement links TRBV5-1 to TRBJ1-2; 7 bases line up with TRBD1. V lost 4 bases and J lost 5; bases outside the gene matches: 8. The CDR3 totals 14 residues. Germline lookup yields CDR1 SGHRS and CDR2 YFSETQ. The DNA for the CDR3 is TGCGCCAGCAGCCAGGACCCAGGGGGTTATGGCTACACCTTC. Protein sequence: CASSQDPGGYGYTF. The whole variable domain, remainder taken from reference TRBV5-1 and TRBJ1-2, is KAGVTQTPRYLIKTRGQQVTLSCSPISGHRSVSWYQQTPGQGLQFLFEYFSETQRNKGNFPGRFSGRQFSNSRSEMNVSTLELGDSALYLCASSQDPGGYGYTFGSGTRLTVV.

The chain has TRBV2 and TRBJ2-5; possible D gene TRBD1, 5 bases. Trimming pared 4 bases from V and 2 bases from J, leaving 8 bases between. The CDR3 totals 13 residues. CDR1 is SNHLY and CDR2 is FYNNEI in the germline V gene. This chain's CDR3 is CASSGRTQETQYF. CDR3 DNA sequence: TGTGCCAGCAGTGGACGGACACAAGAGACCCAGTACTTC.

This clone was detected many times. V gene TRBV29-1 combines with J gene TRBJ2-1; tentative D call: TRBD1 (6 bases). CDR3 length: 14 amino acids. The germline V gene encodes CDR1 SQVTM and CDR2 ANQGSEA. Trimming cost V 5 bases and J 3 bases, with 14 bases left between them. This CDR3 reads CSVRTASSYNEQFF. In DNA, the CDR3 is TGCAGCGTTCGGACAGCTTCAAGCTACAATGAGCAGTTCTTC.

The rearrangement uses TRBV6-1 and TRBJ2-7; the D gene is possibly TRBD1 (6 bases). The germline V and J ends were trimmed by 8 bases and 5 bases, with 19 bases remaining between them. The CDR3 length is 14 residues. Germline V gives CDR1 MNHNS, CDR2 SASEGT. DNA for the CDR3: TGTGCCAGCCGGACAGAGCCTTTTGGTGACGAGCAGTACTTC. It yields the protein CASRTEPFGDEQYF.

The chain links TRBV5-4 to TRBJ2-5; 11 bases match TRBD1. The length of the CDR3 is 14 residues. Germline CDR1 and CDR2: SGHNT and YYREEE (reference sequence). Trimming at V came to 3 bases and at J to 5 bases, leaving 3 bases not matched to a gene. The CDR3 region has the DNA TGTGCCAGCAGCTGGGGGACAGGGGGGGAGACCCAGTACTTC. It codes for CASSWGTGGETQYF.

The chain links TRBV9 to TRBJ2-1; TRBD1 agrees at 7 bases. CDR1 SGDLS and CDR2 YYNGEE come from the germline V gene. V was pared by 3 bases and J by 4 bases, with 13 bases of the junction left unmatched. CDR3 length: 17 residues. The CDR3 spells CASSEGAPAAGYNEQFF. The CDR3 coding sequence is TGTGCCAGCAGCGAGGGGGCCCCGGCGGCCGGGTACAATGAGCAGTTCTTC.

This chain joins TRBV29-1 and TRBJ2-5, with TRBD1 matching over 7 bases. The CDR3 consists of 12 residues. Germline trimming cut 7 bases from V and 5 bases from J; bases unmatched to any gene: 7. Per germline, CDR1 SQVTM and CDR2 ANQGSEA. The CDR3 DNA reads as TGCAGCGCCGGACAGGCCCCGGAGACCCAGTACTTC. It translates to CSAGQAPETQYF.

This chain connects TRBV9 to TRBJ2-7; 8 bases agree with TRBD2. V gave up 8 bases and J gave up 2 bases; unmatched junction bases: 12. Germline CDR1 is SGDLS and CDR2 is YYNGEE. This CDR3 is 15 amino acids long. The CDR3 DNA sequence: TGTGCCAGGTCAGGAGCGGGAGTGCCCCCCTACGAGCAGTACTTC. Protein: CARSGAGVPPYEQYF.

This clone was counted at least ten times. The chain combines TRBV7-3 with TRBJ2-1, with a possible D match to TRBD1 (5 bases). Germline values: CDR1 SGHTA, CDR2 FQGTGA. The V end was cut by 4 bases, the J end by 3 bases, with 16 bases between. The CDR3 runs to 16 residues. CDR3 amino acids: CASSSQGNHFYNEQFF. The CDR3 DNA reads TGTGCCAGCAGCTCGCAGGGAAATCACTTCTACAATGAGCAGTTCTTC.

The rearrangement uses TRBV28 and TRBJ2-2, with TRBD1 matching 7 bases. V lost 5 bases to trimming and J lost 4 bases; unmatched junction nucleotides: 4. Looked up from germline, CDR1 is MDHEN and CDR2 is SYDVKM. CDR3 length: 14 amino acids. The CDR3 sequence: CASSGTASTGELFF. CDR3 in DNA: TGTGCCAGCAGTGGGACAGCGAGCACCGGGGAGCTGTTTTTT.

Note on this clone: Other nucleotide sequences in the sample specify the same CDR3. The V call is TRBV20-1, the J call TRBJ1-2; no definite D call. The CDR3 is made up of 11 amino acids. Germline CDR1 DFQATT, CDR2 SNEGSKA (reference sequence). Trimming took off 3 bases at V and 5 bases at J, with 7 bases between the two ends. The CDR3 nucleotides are TGCAGTGCTAGGACGGGGTATGGCTACACCTTC. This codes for CSARTGYGYTF.

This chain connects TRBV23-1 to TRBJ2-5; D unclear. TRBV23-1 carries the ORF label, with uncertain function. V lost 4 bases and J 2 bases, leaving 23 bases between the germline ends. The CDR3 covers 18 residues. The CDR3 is CASSLSQSPGHPQETQYF. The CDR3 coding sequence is TGCGCCAGCAGTCTCTCCCAGAGTCCGGGCCACCCACAAGAGACCCAGTACTTC.

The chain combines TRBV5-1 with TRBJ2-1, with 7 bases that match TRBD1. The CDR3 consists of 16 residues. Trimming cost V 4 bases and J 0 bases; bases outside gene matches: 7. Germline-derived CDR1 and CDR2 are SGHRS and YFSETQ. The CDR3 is CASSGRQGSSYNEQFF. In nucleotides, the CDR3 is TGCGCCAGCAGCGGCCGACAGGGTAGCTCCTACAATGAGCAGTTCTTC. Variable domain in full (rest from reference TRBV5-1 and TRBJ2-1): KAGVTQTPRYLIKTRGQQVTLSCSPISGHRSVSWYQQTPGQGLQFLFEYFSETQRNKGNFPGRFSGRQFSNSRSEMNVSTLELGDSALYLCASSGRQGSSYNEQFFGPGTRLTVL.

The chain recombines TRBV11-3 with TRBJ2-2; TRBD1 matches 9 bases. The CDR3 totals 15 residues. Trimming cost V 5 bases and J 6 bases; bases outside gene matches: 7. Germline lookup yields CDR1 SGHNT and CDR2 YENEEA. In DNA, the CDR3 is TGTGCCAGCAGCCCACAGGGGGCTAGAGCCGGGGAGCTGTTTTTT. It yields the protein CASSPQGARAGELFF.

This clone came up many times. CDR3 region: CASSLGTGAYEQYF. For the CDR3, the DNA is TGCGCCAGCAGCCTCGGGACAGGGGCCTACGAGCAGTACTTC. V gene TRBV4-1 combines with J gene TRBJ2-7; 10 positions match TRBD1. V lost 4 bases and J lost 2; bases outside the gene matches: 2. The CDR3 covers 14 residues. CDR1 is MGHRA and CDR2 is YSYEKL in the germline V gene.

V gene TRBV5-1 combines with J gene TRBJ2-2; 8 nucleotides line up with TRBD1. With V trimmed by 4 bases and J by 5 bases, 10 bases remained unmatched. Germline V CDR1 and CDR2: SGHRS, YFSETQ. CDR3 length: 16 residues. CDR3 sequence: CASSPTTGVGTGELFF. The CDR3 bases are TGCGCCAGCAGCCCTACGACAGGGGTGGGAACCGGGGAGCTGTTTTTT. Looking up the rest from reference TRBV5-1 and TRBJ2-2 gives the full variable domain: KAGVTQTPRYLIKTRGQQVTLSCSPISGHRSVSWYQQTPGQGLQFLFEYFSETQRNKGNFPGRFSGRQFSNSRSEMNVSTLELGDSALYLCASSPTTGVGTGELFFGEGSRLTVL.

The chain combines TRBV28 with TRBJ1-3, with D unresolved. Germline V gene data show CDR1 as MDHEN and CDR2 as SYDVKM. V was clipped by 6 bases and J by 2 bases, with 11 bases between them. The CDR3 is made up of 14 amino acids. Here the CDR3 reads CASRTPGPGNTIYF. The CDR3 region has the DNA TGTGCCAGCAGGACCCCTGGGCCTGGAAACACCATATATTTT.

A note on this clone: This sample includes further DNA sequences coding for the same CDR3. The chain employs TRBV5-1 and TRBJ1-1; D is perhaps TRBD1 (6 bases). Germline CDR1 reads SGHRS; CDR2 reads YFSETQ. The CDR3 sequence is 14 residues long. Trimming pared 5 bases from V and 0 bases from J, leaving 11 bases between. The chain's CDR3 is CASSSGQLNTEAFF. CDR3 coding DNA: TGCGCCAGCAGTTCTGGACAGTTGAACACTGAAGCTTTCTTT.

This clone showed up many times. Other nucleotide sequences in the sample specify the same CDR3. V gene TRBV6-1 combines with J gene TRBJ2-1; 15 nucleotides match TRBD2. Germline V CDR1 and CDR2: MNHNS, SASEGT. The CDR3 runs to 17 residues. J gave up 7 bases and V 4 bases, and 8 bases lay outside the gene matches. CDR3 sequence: CASSGLRTSGRANEQFF. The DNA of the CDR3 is TGTGCCAGCAGTGGATTGAGGACTAGCGGGAGGGCTAATGAGCAGTTCTTC.

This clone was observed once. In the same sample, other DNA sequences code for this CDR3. DNA of the CDR3: TGTGCCAGCAGCCCAGGGACCTCCTACGAGCAGTACTTC. Amino acid sequence: CASSPGTSYEQYF. The chain joins TRBV28 to TRBJ2-7, with D perhaps being TRBD1 or TRBD2 (5 bases each). Germline CDR1 MDHEN, CDR2 SYDVKM. The CDR3 covers 13 residues. The germline V and J ends were trimmed by 6 bases and 0 bases, with 9 bases remaining between them.

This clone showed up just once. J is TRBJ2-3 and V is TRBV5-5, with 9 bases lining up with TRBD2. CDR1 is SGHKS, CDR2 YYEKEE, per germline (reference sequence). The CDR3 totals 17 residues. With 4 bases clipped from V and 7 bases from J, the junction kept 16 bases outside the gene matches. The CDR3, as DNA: TGTGCCAGCAGCCAAGAAGTGGTTAGCGGGAGTTGGTATACGCAGTATTTT. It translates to CASSQEVVSGSWYTQYF. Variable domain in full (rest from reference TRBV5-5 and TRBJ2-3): DAGVTQSPTHLIKTRGQQVTLRCSPISGHKSVSWYQQVLGQGPQFIFQYYEKEERGRGNFPDRFSARQFPNYSSELNVNALLLGDSALYLCASSQEVVSGSWYTQYFGPGTRLTVL.